This T cell receptor (beta chain) was captured by sequencing in a study of Graves' ophthalmopathy and Graves' hyperthyroidism. Study findings and constraints: The blood repertoire also included most expanded thyroid clonotypes above 0.001 frequency.

No ophthalmopathy within 18 months of follow-up signified stable hyperthyroidism. Additional autoimmune diseases, uncontrolled infections, pregnancy or lactation disqualified patients. Transcripts of RNA were the source for amplifying TCR beta CDR3 regions. An opening RT-PCR round employed HTBI primers and preceded a second-round multiplex PCR. In TCRdb, the multiplex PCR reads were re-called with MiXCR into one record per CDR3 protein. Found here are 620,000 or so distinct CDR3 sequences, about a fifth of them singletons; the top ten hold around 6.5%. This clonotype was counted ten times or more. Its antigen is undetermined. The specimen was peripheral blood. The source is a woman aged 18-29 years with stable Graves' hyperthyroidism. Some clones in this sample may be carry-over from other donors' samples.

CDR3 coding DNA: TGTGCCAGCAGTTACGGGGGGACAGGGGAAGGTGGCTACACCTTC. It encodes CASSYGGTGEGGYTF. This chain uses TRBV6-5 with TRBJ1-2; 10 bases align to TRBD1. Germline V CDR1 and CDR2: MNHEY, SVGAGI. Germline trimming cut 2 bases from V and 7 bases from J; bases unmatched to any gene: 7. CDR3 length equals 15 residues.